These 29 T cell receptor beta chains share one sample of origin, sequenced in a study of T cells in Graves' hyperthyroidism and ophthalmopathy. TCR beta CDR3 region amplification was performed from RNA transcripts. First-round RT-PCR with HTBI primers amplified the TCR CDR3 region. Each CDR3 protein gets one entry after TCRdb re-called the multiplex PCR reads with MiXCR. Of some 50,000 distinct CDR3 sequences in the sample, approximately 52% were seen once. The sequenced sample was blood. The receptors come from a woman in her forties or fifties with Graves' ophthalmopathy.

In regard to this clonotype: Because the CDR3's place on the DNA is in doubt, the DNA is left out and the CDR3 is given as listed by TCRdb. J is TRBJ2-5 and V is TRBV24-1; the table's D call, TRBD1, was not checked against the DNA. CDR1 is KGHDR, CDR2 SFDVKD, per germline. The CDR3 adds up to 22 amino acids, both ends counted. This CDR3 is CATSDFPRGGDGYTFGSGTQYF.

This sequence joins TRBV9 and TRBJ2-1; 10 positions match TRBD2. The CDR3 consists of 14 residues. CDR1 is SGDLS and CDR2 is YYNGEE in the germline V gene. V was clipped by 4 bases and J by 9 bases; unmatched bases: 7. CDR3 DNA sequence: TGTGCCAGCAGCCCTAGCGGGAGTGGCGTTGAGCAGTTCTTC. Amino acid sequence: CASSPSGSGVEQFF.

J is TRBJ1-1 and V is TRBV20-1; TRBD1 agrees at 7 bases. V shed 7 bases, J shed 3 bases, and the junction held 14 bases outside the gene matches. The CDR3 is 15 amino acids. Germline CDR1 and CDR2: DFQATT and SNEGSKA (reference sequence). The CDR3 sequence: CSVMRGIGGYTEAFF. CDR3 in DNA: TGCAGTGTTATGCGGGGAATAGGGGGCTACACTGAAGCTTTCTTT.

There are many counts of this clonotype. V gene TRBV6-5 combines with J gene TRBJ1-1; 7 nucleotides align to TRBD1. The ends lost 4 bases at V and 10 bases at J; junction bases unmatched: 9. Germline CDR1 MNHEY, CDR2 SVGAGI. This CDR3 comprises 13 residues. The CDR3 DNA is TGTGCCAGCAGTTCGGGACAGCGCCCGGGAGCTTTCTTT. The encoded protein is CASSSGQRPGAFF.

This clonotype was counted many times. The chain uses TRBV12-3 or TRBV12-4 and TRBJ2-1, with D unresolved. V gave up 3 bases and J gave up 5 bases, with 8 bases separating them. This CDR3 comprises 13 residues. The DNA of the CDR3 is TGTGCCAGCAGTTTGACGACCAACAATGAGCAGTTCTTC. Translating gives CASSLTTNNEQFF.

This clonotype was seen a single time. This chain joins TRBV29-1 and TRBJ2-1, with 11 bases lining up with TRBD2. The CDR3 length is 16 residues. Looked up from germline, CDR1 is SQVTM and CDR2 is ANQGSEA. V shed 6 bases, J shed 0 bases, and the junction held 7 bases outside the gene matches. The CDR3 DNA follows: TGCAGCGTAGGACTAGCGGGCTACAGCTCCTACAATGAGCAGTTCTTC. This encodes CSVGLAGYSSYNEQFF.

V usage is TRBV19 and J usage is TRBJ1-2; the match to TRBD1 covers 9 bases. With 7 bases clipped from V and 8 bases from J, the junction kept 14 bases outside the gene matches. Germline CDR1 is LNHDA and CDR2 is SQIVND (reference sequence). The CDR3 totals 15 residues. CDR3 DNA: TGTGCCAGTAATCAAGCTAACGGACAGGGGATAGGCTACACCTTC. Its translation: CASNQANGQGIGYTF.

This clonotype was observed many times. The CDR3 loop reads CSALLQTEYEQYF. The DNA for the CDR3 is TGCAGTGCCCTCCTCCAGACAGAGTACGAGCAGTACTTC. V usage is TRBV20-1 and J usage is TRBJ2-7, with D possibly TRBD1 on 5 matching bases. Germline V gene data show CDR1 as DFQATT and CDR2 as SNEGSKA (reference sequence). The CDR3 spans 13 residues. The V end was cut by 6 bases, the J end by 4 bases, with 16 bases between.

The rearrangement uses TRBV7-9 and TRBJ2-5, with TRBD1 matching over 7 bases. The J segment lost 3 bases and the V segment lost 4 bases, leaving 8 bases of the junction unmatched. Germline V CDR1 and CDR2: SEHNR, FQNEAQ (reference sequence). The CDR3 sequence is 15 residues long. As DNA, the CDR3 is TGTGCCAGCAGCTCATCCACAGGGGCAGAAGAGACCCAGTACTTC. Translation gives CASSSSTGAEETQYF.

The V gene is TRBV29-1, the J gene TRBJ2-2; D is possibly TRBD1 (5 bases). Germline V gene data show CDR1 as SQVTM and CDR2 as ANQGSEA. The CDR3 contains 14 residues. V lost 2 bases to trimming and J lost 7 bases, with 14 bases between them. The CDR3 DNA reads as TGCAGCGTTGAAAGCTTGGGGCTAGGCGGGGAGCTGTTTTTT. It is translated as CSVESLGLGGELFF.

The rearrangement uses TRBV30 and TRBJ2-1; tentatively, D is TRBD1 (6 bases). The CDR3 is made up of 13 amino acids. Germline V gives CDR1 GTSNPN, CDR2 SVGIG (reference sequence). Trimming left V 3 bases short and J 4 bases short, with 10 bases between. The CDR3 DNA reads as TGTGCCTGGAGCTCAGGGGCGTACAATGAGCAGTTCTTC. As protein: CAWSSGAYNEQFF. Looking up the rest from reference TRBV30 and TRBJ2-1 gives the full variable domain: SQTIHQWPATLVQPVGSPLSLECTVEGTSNPNLYWYRQAAGRGLQLLFYSVGIGQISSEVPQNLSASRPQDRQFILSSKKLLLSDSGFYLCAWSSGAYNEQFFGPGTRLTVL.

The chain has TRBV6-5 and TRBJ2-2, with a weak D call TRBD1 (6 bases). CDR1 is MNHEY and CDR2 is SVGAGI in the germline V gene. This CDR3 contains 14 residues. The ends were cut back, 5 bases at V and 6 bases at J, with 13 bases in the middle. The CDR3 is CASSVVGHSGELFF. CDR3 DNA sequence: TGTGCCAGCAGTGTCGTGGGACATTCCGGGGAGCTGTTTTTT.

Turning to this clonotype: The junction departs from germline at one end; a sequencing error may be responsible. The chain is built from TRBV7-3 and TRBJ2-1; tentatively, D is TRBD1 or TRBD2 (6 bases each). The CDR3 has 13 residues. CDR1 and CDR2 (germline): SGHTA, FQGTGA. The CDR3 DNA reads as TGTGACAGCAGCTACCTCGAGGGGGGTGAGCAGATCTTC. Its translation: CDSSYLEGGEQIF. Supplemented by reference TRBV7-3 and TRBJ2-1, the full variable domain reads GAGVSQTPSNKVTEKGKYVELRCDPISGHTALYWYRQSLGQGPEFLIYFQGTGAADDSGLPNDRFFAVRPEGSVSTLKIQRTERGDSAVYLCDSSYLEGGEQIFGPGTRLTVL.

This clonotype qualifies as medium-sized. This chain links TRBV15 with TRBJ2-7; D possibly corresponds to TRBD1 (6 bases). Trimming removed 1 base at V and 2 bases at J, with 9 bases between. CDR3 size: 14 residues. Germline V gene data show CDR1 as LNHNV and CDR2 as YYDKDF (reference sequence). Here the CDR3 reads CATSRGGQTYEQYF. In DNA, the CDR3 is TGTGCCACCAGCAGAGGTGGACAGACCTACGAGCAGTACTTC. The entire variable domain, with the rest obtained from reference TRBV15 and TRBJ2-7, is as follows: DAMVIQNPRYQVTQFGKPVTLSCSQTLNHNVMYWYQQKSSQAPKLLFHYYDKDFNNEADTPDNFQSRRPNTSFCFLDIRSPGLGDTAMYLCATSRGGQTYEQYFGPGTRLTVT.

By sample share, this clonotype is medium-sized. V gene TRBV7-2 combines with J gene TRBJ1-5, with D unresolved. V lost 6 bases and J 7 bases, leaving 13 bases between the germline ends. The CDR3 runs to 13 residues. The V gene's germline CDR1 is SGHTA and CDR2 FQGNSA. The CDR3 nucleotides are TGTGCCAGCAGTGCCGGTTGGGGACAGCCCCAGCATTTT. Translation: CASSAGWGQPQHF.

The sample holds one count of this clonotype. This chain connects TRBV2 to TRBJ2-5; TRBD2 matches at 10 bases. The CDR3 length is 14 residues. Trimming cost V 4 bases and J 4 bases; bases outside gene matches: 3. Germline CDR1 reads SNHLY; CDR2 reads FYNNEI. DNA of the CDR3: TGTGCCAGCAGTGGGAGCGGGAGGGCAGAGACCCAGTACTTC. It yields the protein CASSGSGRAETQYF.

This chain joins TRBV7-9 and TRBJ2-2; TRBD1 agrees at 9 bases. The J segment lost 4 bases and the V segment lost 4 bases, leaving 4 bases of the junction unmatched. The CDR3 is 15 amino acids. CDR1 and CDR2 (germline): SEHNR, FQNEAQ (reference sequence). The CDR3 loop reads CASSSGTGSTGELFF. As DNA, the CDR3 is TGTGCCAGCAGCTCCGGGACAGGGAGCACCGGGGAGCTGTTTTTT.

This clonotype was recorded many times. V usage is TRBV20-1 and J usage is TRBJ2-2, with D unclear. V was clipped by 3 bases and J by 1 base, with 3 bases between them. This CDR3 is 12 amino acids long. Per the germline V gene, CDR1 is DFQATT and CDR2 is SNEGSKA (reference sequence). The CDR3 coding sequence is TGCAGTGCTAGTCAGAACACCGGGGAGCTGTTTTTT. It encodes CSASQNTGELFF.

The chain has TRBV2 and TRBJ1-1; TRBD1 aligns across 7 bases. CDR3 length: 16 amino acids. Germline-derived CDR1 and CDR2 are SNHLY and FYNNEI. V shed 5 bases, J shed 0 bases, and the junction held 9 bases outside the gene matches. The CDR3 DNA reads TGTGCCAGCAGTCCGCCAGGGGGGGCAATGAACACTGAAGCTTTCTTT. Translating gives CASSPPGGAMNTEAFF.

This chain's CDR3 is CASSLAVETHGPNEKLFF. CDR3 bases: TGTGCCAGCAGCTTAGCGGTGGAGACCCACGGGCCTAATGAAAAACTGTTTTTT. This chain joins TRBV7-2 and TRBJ1-4, with D uncertain. This CDR3 contains 18 residues. The germline CDR1 and CDR2 sequences are SGHTA and FQGNSA. Trimming took off 0 bases at V and 3 bases at J, with 17 bases between the two ends.

V is TRBV7-8 and J is TRBJ2-6; 10 bases match TRBD1. Germline V CDR1 and CDR2: SGHVS, FQNEAQ. J gave up 16 bases and V 11 bases, and 11 bases lay outside the gene matches. The CDR3 totals 12 residues. The CDR3 is CAVPGQGRGLTF. DNA of the CDR3: TGTGCCGTTCCGGGACAGGGGAGGGGACTGACTTTC.

This chain links TRBV7-3 with TRBJ2-2; no definite D call. Trimming removed 2 bases from V and 9 bases from J, with 10 bases in between. CDR1 SGHTA and CDR2 FQGTGA come from the germline V gene. The CDR3 extends over 13 amino acids. The CDR3 nucleotides are TGTGCCAGCAGCTTAGGCCCCCAGCGGGAGCTGTTTTTT. This codes for CASSLGPQRELFF.

This chain links TRBV24-1 with TRBJ1-6; 7 positions match TRBD1. J lost 10 bases, V lost 9 bases, and 14 bases had no gene match. The germline V gene has CDR1 KGHDR and CDR2 SFDVKD. The CDR3 totals 15 residues. CDR3: CATCITGEQRSPLHF. The CDR3 DNA is TGTGCCACCTGTATCACAGGGGAACAGAGGTCACCCCTCCACTTT.

Ten or more counts support this clonotype. V is TRBV19 and J is TRBJ2-7; 7 nucleotides line up with TRBD1. V gave up 3 bases and J gave up 0 bases; unmatched junction bases: 2. Germline V CDR1 and CDR2: LNHDA, SQIVND (reference sequence). CDR3 length equals 14 residues. The CDR3, as DNA: TGTGCCAGTAGTATGGACAGGCGCTCCTACGAGCAGTACTTC. Protein sequence: CASSMDRRSYEQYF.

This clonotype appeared a single time. V gene TRBV5-1 combines with J gene TRBJ2-2; 9 bases map to TRBD1. The V and J ends lost 4 bases and 4 bases, in that order; junction bases with no gene match: 5. The CDR3 is 15 residues long. From germline, CDR1 is SGHRS and CDR2 YFSETQ. This chain's CDR3 is CASSGTGSGTGELFF. The CDR3, as DNA: TGCGCCAGCAGCGGGACAGGGTCTGGCACCGGGGAGCTGTTTTTT.

This clonotype showed up many times. This chain joins TRBV6-2 or TRBV6-3 and TRBJ2-6, with no clear D. The CDR3 spans 14 residues. In germline, CDR1 is MNHEY, CDR2 SVGEGT. V was trimmed by 6 bases and J by 2 bases, leaving 8 bases between them. CDR3 nucleotide sequence: TGTGCCAGCAGGACGAAACCTGGGGCCAACGTCCTGACTTTC. Encoded protein: CASRTKPGANVLTF.

The chain couples TRBV7-9 to TRBJ2-7; no definite D call. V was trimmed by 5 bases and J by 5 bases, leaving 19 bases between them. The germline CDR1 and CDR2 sequences are SEHNR and FQNEAQ (reference sequence). The CDR3 has 15 amino acids. DNA for the CDR3: TGTGCCAGCAGCCCCAAAATGAGACAAGGTAACGAGCAGTACTTC. As protein: CASSPKMRQGNEQYF.

Worth noting for this clonotype: One end of the junction does not line up with germline, which may come from a read error. This chain links TRBV9 with TRBJ2-7, with 11 bases fitting TRBD1. The germline V gene has CDR1 SGDLS and CDR2 YYNGEE. CDR3 size: 15 residues. The CDR3, as DNA: TGTGCCGGCAGCGTAGGACAGGGGGCCGCCTACGAGCAGTACTTC. Translation: CAGSVGQGAAYEQYF.

Remarks on this clonotype: The final CDR3 position lacks the conserved phenylalanine or tryptophan, pointing to a likely read error. The chain joins TRBV7-3 to TRBJ2-3; D is ambiguous. Trimming removed 5 bases from V and 5 bases from J, with 14 bases in between. This CDR3 contains 14 residues. Germline CDR1 SGHTA, CDR2 FQGTGA. The CDR3 reads CASSGVGDEDTQYL. The CDR3 DNA is TGTGCCAGCAGCGGAGTGGGCGATGAAGATACGCAGTATTTG.